This T cell receptor beta chain originates from a study of molecular identifiers for immune sequencing clone quantification. Across the whole study: For replicates, RNA isolated from approximately 20,000 or 98,000 naive CD8 cells was divided into five portions, of which four were sequenced.

From the PCR reads, TCRdb called clonotypes with MiXCR, one entry per CDR3 protein. Of approximately 630,000 distinct CDR3 sequences listed, 25% are singletons. Naive CD8 T cells were picked out by sorting for CD8+CD4-CCR7+CD45RA+. V was cut by 3 bases and J by 2 bases, with 7 bases left in between. The CDR3 sequence is 13 residues long. Germline V gives CDR1 LNHDA, CDR2 SQIVND (reference sequence). In this sample, this clonotype turned up a few times. The receptor's source is a human donor in good health. Some libraries in this study had Jurkat cell RNA spiked in. Specimen: naive CD8+ T cells from blood, with Jurkat cell RNA spiked in. Documented subset: FACS-sorted CD8+CD4-CCR7+CD45RA+ naive T cells. V and J are TRBV19 and TRBJ1-1, with unresolved D. The CDR3 sequence is CASSILYNTEAFF. The CDR3 bases are TGTGCCAGTAGTATTCTCTATAACACTGAAGCTTTCTTT.